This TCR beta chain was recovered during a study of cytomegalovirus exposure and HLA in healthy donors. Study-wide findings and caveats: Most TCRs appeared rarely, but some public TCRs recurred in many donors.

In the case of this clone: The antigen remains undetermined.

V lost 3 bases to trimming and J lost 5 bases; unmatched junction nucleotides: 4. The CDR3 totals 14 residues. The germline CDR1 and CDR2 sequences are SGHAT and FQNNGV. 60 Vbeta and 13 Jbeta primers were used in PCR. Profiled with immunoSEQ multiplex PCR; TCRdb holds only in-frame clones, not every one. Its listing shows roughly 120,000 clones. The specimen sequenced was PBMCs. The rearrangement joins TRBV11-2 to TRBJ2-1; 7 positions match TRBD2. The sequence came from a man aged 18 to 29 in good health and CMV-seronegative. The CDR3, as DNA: TGTGCCAGCAGCTTGCGGGAGCAGAACAATGAGCAGTTCTTC. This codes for CASSLREQNNEQFF.